This is a list of T cell receptor beta chains from one sample in a study of immune characterization of retroperitoneal liposarcoma. TCRdb re-derived calls from the PCR reads in MiXCR, one entry per CDR3 protein. The profile shows roughly 10,000 distinct CDR3 sequences, around a quarter of them singletons. Sequences were obtained from tumor tissue. These receptors all stem from a male donor with retroperitoneal liposarcoma. Each CDR3 is given with its conserved first and last residue. D genes are given only for firm matches. Clone size is shown for a subset of rows, as once, few, many or a class of expanded clone.

d_call: TRBD2; v_call: TRBV12-3/TRBV12-4; clone_size: many; j_call: TRBJ2-5; cdr3_aa: CASRLAGRFNEQYF; cdr3_nt: TGTGCCAGCAGACTAGCGGGGAGATTCAATGAGCAGTACTTC
d_call: -; v_call: TRBV6-1; clone_size: many; j_call: TRBJ2-1; cdr3_aa: CASSEYALASSYEQFF; cdr3_nt: TGTGCCAGCAGTGAATATGCGCTAGCCAGCTCCTACGAGCAGTTCTTC
d_call: TRBD2; v_call: TRBV6-8; clone_size: -; j_call: TRBJ2-3; cdr3_aa: CASPGLTSTDTQYF; cdr3_nt: TGTGCCAGTCCGGGACTAACTAGCACAGATACGCAGTATTTT
d_call: -; v_call: TRBV12-3/TRBV12-4; clone_size: -; j_call: TRBJ2-7; cdr3_aa: CASSLVRGLGGEQYF; cdr3_nt: TGTGCCAGCAGTTTAGTACGGGGGTTAGGTGGCGAGCAGTACTTC
d_call: TRBD2; v_call: TRBV6-1; clone_size: few; j_call: TRBJ2-7; cdr3_aa: CASQTSGSLYEQYF; cdr3_nt: TGTGCCAGCCAGACTAGCGGGAGTTTGTATGAGCAGTACTTC
d_call: -; v_call: TRBV27; clone_size: few; j_call: TRBJ2-4; cdr3_aa: CATQVWNEQYF; cdr3_nt: TGTGCCACCCAAGTTTGGAATGAGCAGTACTTC
d_call: -; v_call: TRBV6-1; clone_size: many; j_call: TRBJ2-7; cdr3_aa: CASSEGDGSDSYEQYF; cdr3_nt: TGTGCCAGCAGTGAAGGAGATGGTAGCGACTCCTACGAGCAGTACTTC
d_call: -; v_call: TRBV18; clone_size: -; j_call: TRBJ2-5; cdr3_aa: CASSPPNRETQYF; cdr3_nt: TGTGCCAGCTCACCCCCGAACCGGGAGACCCAGTACTTC
d_call: -; v_call: TRBV7-6; clone_size: medium-sized; j_call: TRBJ2-1; cdr3_aa: CASSFPGYSTYEQFF; cdr3_nt: TGTGCCAGCAGCTTCCCGGGTTACAGTACCTACGAGCAGTTCTTC
d_call: TRBD2; v_call: TRBV27; clone_size: -; j_call: TRBJ2-3; cdr3_aa: CASRLGPAGGPYADTQYF; cdr3_nt: TGTGCCAGCAGACTAGGACCAGCGGGAGGCCCTTATGCAGATACGCAGTATTTT
d_call: TRBD2; v_call: TRBV11-3; clone_size: -; j_call: TRBJ2-4; cdr3_aa: CASSLVSLAGSSQYF; cdr3_nt: TGTGCCAGCAGCTTAGTATCCCTAGCGGGAAGCTCGCAGTACTTC
d_call: TRBD2; v_call: TRBV12-3/TRBV12-4; clone_size: medium-sized; j_call: TRBJ2-1; cdr3_aa: CASSDPTSGRRGTQFF; cdr3_nt: TGTGCCAGCAGTGACCCGACTAGCGGGAGGCGGGGGACCCAGTTCTTC
d_call: TRBD1; v_call: TRBV6-4; clone_size: -; j_call: TRBJ2-1; cdr3_aa: CASSDSTGGYNEQFF; cdr3_nt: TGTGCCAGCAGTGACTCGACAGGGGGCTACAATGAGCAGTTCTTC
d_call: -; v_call: TRBV6-1; clone_size: few; j_call: TRBJ1-2; cdr3_aa: CASRGNRARGYTF; cdr3_nt: TGTGCCAGCAGAGGAAACAGGGCAAGAGGCTACACCTTC
d_call: -; v_call: TRBV6-1; clone_size: medium-sized; j_call: TRBJ2-1; cdr3_aa: CASSRVNEQFF; cdr3_nt: TGTGCCAGCTCGAGGGTAAATGAGCAGTTCTTC
d_call: TRBD2; v_call: TRBV28; clone_size: few; j_call: TRBJ2-1; cdr3_aa: CASTLSTSGINEQFF; cdr3_nt: TGTGCCAGCACCCTATCGACTAGCGGGATAAATGAGCAGTTCTTC
d_call: -; v_call: TRBV7-9; clone_size: -; j_call: TRBJ2-1; cdr3_aa: CASSLEVRGYEQFF; cdr3_nt: TGTGCCAGCAGCTTAGAGGTACGGGGATACGAGCAGTTCTTC
d_call: TRBD2; v_call: TRBV6-6; clone_size: many; j_call: TRBJ2-3; cdr3_aa: CASSYGGLAGFTDTQYF; cdr3_nt: TGTGCCAGCAGTTACGGGGGACTAGCGGGATTCACAGATACGCAGTATTTT
d_call: TRBD1; v_call: TRBV6-1; clone_size: -; j_call: TRBJ1-2; cdr3_aa: CASRGTGVFYGYTF; cdr3_nt: TGTGCCAGCAGGGGGACAGGGGTATTCTATGGCTACACCTTC
d_call: TRBD2; v_call: TRBV7-2; clone_size: -; j_call: TRBJ2-1; cdr3_aa: CASSSAGGGHQETQFF; cdr3_nt: TGTGCCAGCAGTTCGGCCGGCGGGGGGCATCAAGAGACCCAGTTCTTC
d_call: TRBD2; v_call: TRBV6-5; clone_size: -; j_call: TRBJ2-5; cdr3_aa: CASSYGTSGRMGTQYF; cdr3_nt: TGTGCCAGCAGTTACGGGACTAGCGGGAGAATGGGGACCCAGTACTTC
d_call: TRBD1; v_call: TRBV7-3; clone_size: -; j_call: TRBJ2-5; cdr3_aa: CASSRTGAEETQYF; cdr3_nt: TGTGCCAGCAGCCGGACAGGGGCCGAAGAGACCCAGTACTTC
d_call: -; v_call: TRBV12-3/TRBV12-4; clone_size: few; j_call: TRBJ2-1; cdr3_aa: CASSLQGGYYEQFF; cdr3_nt: TGTGCCAGCAGTTTGCAGGGGGGATACTACGAGCAGTTCTTC
d_call: TRBD2; v_call: TRBV6-1; clone_size: large; j_call: TRBJ2-1; cdr3_aa: CASSSPGTSSYNEQFF; cdr3_nt: TGTGCCAGCAGTTCTCCCGGGACTAGCTCCTACAATGAGCAGTTCTTC
d_call: -; v_call: TRBV6-1; clone_size: -; j_call: TRBJ2-3; cdr3_aa: CASMGGVVDTQYF; cdr3_nt: TGTGCCAGCATGGGAGGCGTCGTAGATACGCAGTATTTT
d_call: -; v_call: TRBV12-3/TRBV12-4; clone_size: -; j_call: TRBJ2-5; cdr3_aa: CASTSDRHETQYF; cdr3_nt: TGTGCCAGCACCTCGGACCGGCATGAGACCCAGTACTTC
d_call: TRBD1; v_call: TRBV11-2; clone_size: many; j_call: TRBJ2-7; cdr3_aa: CASSYIRKQGDEQYF; cdr3_nt: TGTGCCAGCAGCTACATCCGGAAGCAGGGGGACGAGCAGTACTTC
d_call: -; v_call: TRBV6-8; clone_size: -; j_call: TRBJ2-1; cdr3_aa: CASSYSILGLAQTNEQFF; cdr3_nt: TGTGCCAGCAGTTACTCGATTTTGGGTCTAGCGCAAACCAATGAGCAGTTCTTC
d_call: -; v_call: TRBV6-9; clone_size: -; j_call: TRBJ2-1; cdr3_aa: CASSYGWEVEQFF; cdr3_nt: TGTGCCAGCAGTTACGGGTGGGAAGTTGAGCAGTTCTTC
d_call: -; v_call: TRBV27; clone_size: many; j_call: TRBJ2-3; cdr3_aa: CASSSPAGGTGVVDTQYF; cdr3_nt: TGTGCCAGCAGTTCCCCCGCGGGGGGGACAGGGGTGGTAGATACGCAGTATTTT